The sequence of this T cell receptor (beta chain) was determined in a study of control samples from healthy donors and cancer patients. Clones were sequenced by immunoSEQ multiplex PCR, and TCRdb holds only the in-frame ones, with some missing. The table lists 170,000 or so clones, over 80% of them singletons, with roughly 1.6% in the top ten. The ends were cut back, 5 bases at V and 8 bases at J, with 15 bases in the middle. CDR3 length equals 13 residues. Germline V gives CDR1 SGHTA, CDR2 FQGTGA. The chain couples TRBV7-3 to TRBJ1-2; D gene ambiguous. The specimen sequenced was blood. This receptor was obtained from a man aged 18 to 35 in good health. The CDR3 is CASSPVHGEGYTF. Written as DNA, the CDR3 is TGTGCCAGCAGCCCCGTACATGGGGAGGGCTACACCTTC.